One sample yielded the 19 T cell receptor beta chains listed below, sequenced in a study of blood T cells in healthy people across ages. A second PCR of roughly 7 to 11 cycles used a sample-barcoded 5' primer and a J-beta primer mix. One entry per CDR3 protein, called by TCRdb with MiXCR from the 5' RACE reads. The sample includes some 1.4 million distinct CDR3 sequences, approximately 42% of them seen just once. The sample was blood. The receptor set was obtained from a woman younger than 30 in good health.

The CDR3 is CASSWTRDRGNYGYTF. DNA of the CDR3: TGTGCCAGCAGTTGGACCCGGGACAGGGGCAACTATGGCTACACCTTC. This chain links TRBV27 with TRBJ1-2, with 10 bases fitting TRBD1. The germline CDR1 and CDR2 sequences are MNHEY and SMNVEV (reference sequence). J lost 2 bases, V lost 4 bases, and 7 bases had no gene match. The CDR3 contains 16 residues.

The gene calls are TRBV20-1 and TRBJ2-1; possibly TRBD2 for D (5 bases). Trimming left V 7 bases short and J 7 bases short, with 17 bases between. The germline V gene has CDR1 DFQATT and CDR2 SNEGSKA (reference sequence). The CDR3 runs 13 residues. The CDR3 coding sequence is TGCAGTGTGGGCGGCTCCCCGGGGAATGAGCAGTTCTTC. This codes for CSVGGSPGNEQFF.

Concerning this clonotype itself: At one end the junction does not follow the germline gene, possibly because of a read error. The chain couples TRBV4-1 to TRBJ1-1, with D hard to call. Looked up from germline, CDR1 is MGHRA and CDR2 is YSYEKL. The length of the CDR3 is 14 residues. The CDR3: CAGSQDGFNTEAFF. CDR3 nucleotide sequence: TGCGCCGGCAGCCAAGATGGCTTTAACACTGAAGCTTTCTTT.

This clonotype is a singleton in its sample. This rearrangement joins TRBV27 to TRBJ1-5; D is undetermined. V lost 6 bases, J lost 6 bases, and 12 bases lay in between. The CDR3 consists of 13 residues. The germline V gene has CDR1 MNHEY and CDR2 SMNVEV (reference sequence). Here the CDR3 DNA reads TGTGCCAGCAGCCTTCAGGTTTCTCAGCCCCAGCATTTT. Translated, it gives CASSLQVSQPQHF.

The V call is TRBV20-1, the J call TRBJ2-2; TRBD1 matches 8 bases. J gave up 0 bases and V 1 base, and 1 base lay outside the gene matches. CDR3 size: 15 residues. Germline V lookup: CDR1 DFQATT, CDR2 SNEGSKA (reference sequence). CDR3 coding DNA: TGCAGTGCTAGAGGGACAGGGTCGAACACCGGGGAGCTGTTTTTT. Encoded protein: CSARGTGSNTGELFF.

This clonotype was seen only a few times. The V gene is TRBV7-3, the J gene TRBJ2-7, with TRBD1 matching over 10 bases. V lost 5 bases to trimming and J lost 2 bases; unmatched junction nucleotides: 6. The CDR3 has 15 amino acids. Germline V gene lookup returns CDR1 SGHTA and CDR2 FQGTGA. The CDR3 sequence is CASSLGTGDTYEQYF. The DNA for the CDR3 is TGTGCCAGCAGCCTAGGGACAGGGGACACCTACGAGCAGTACTTC.

The table lists this clonotype with a few counts. This chain joins TRBV5-6 and TRBJ2-3, with D perhaps assigned TRBD1 or TRBD2 (5 bases each). The V and J ends lost 2 bases and 4 bases respectively, with 17 bases between them. Germline loops: CDR1 SGHDT, CDR2 YYEEEE. There are 16 residues in the CDR3. Here the CDR3 DNA reads TGTGCCAGCAGCTTCCTGGGAGCAGGGTCGGCAGATACGCAGTATTTT. It specifies CASSFLGAGSADTQYF.

V and J are TRBV5-1 and TRBJ2-3; 9 bases are shared with TRBD2. V was clipped by 0 bases and J by 6 bases; unmatched bases: 14. Germline assignment: CDR1 SGHRS and CDR2 YFSETQ. CDR3 length: 18 residues. CDR3 sequence (DNA): TGCGCCAGCAGCTTGGCTCTAGCGGGACCCACCAACACGGATACGCAGTATTTT. Its protein product is CASSLALAGPTNTDTQYF.

This clonotype was seen more than once but under ten times. The chain combines TRBV13 with TRBJ2-3; D is unclear. The CDR3 has 13 residues. CDR1 is PRHDT, CDR2 FYEKMQ, per germline (reference sequence). Trimming removed 5 bases from V and 3 bases from J, with 9 bases in between. The CDR3 loop is CASSDRLTDTQYF. In DNA, the CDR3 is TGTGCCAGCAGCGACCGGTTGACAGATACGCAGTATTTT.

In this sample, this clonotype turned up a few times. This chain connects TRBV10-3 to TRBJ2-5; 8 bases map to TRBD1. The last part of the DNA fits TRBJ2-7 better; the J call may be wrong. Looked up from germline, CDR1 is ENHRY and CDR2 is SYGVKD. The CDR3 is made up of 13 amino acids. CDR3 protein: CASRGTGMGEQYF. CDR3 nucleotide sequence: TGTGCCTCCCGTGGGACAGGAATGGGCGAGCAGTACTTC.

This clonotype has a handful of counts. The V and J genes are TRBV27 and TRBJ1-5; TRBD1 might be the D (6 bases). The germline V gene encodes CDR1 MNHEY and CDR2 SMNVEV (reference sequence). Between the trimmed V and J ends, which lost 3 bases and 4 bases, there was a span of 13 bases. The CDR3 is made up of 15 amino acids. The CDR3 nucleotides read TGTGCCAGCAGTTTGGTGGGGACATCTAATCAGCCCCAGCATTTT. This encodes CASSLVGTSNQPQHF.

The sample holds a few counts of this clonotype. The chain combines TRBV7-2 with TRBJ2-5, with 14 bases aligning to TRBD2. V shed 5 bases, J shed 4 bases, and the junction held 12 bases outside the gene matches. This CDR3 has 18 residues. Germline CDR1 and CDR2: SGHTA and FQGNSA. The CDR3: CASSHPGTSGSIGETQYF. As DNA, the CDR3 is TGTGCCAGCAGCCACCCAGGGACTAGCGGGAGTATTGGAGAGACCCAGTACTTC.

The table lists this clonotype with a few counts. V and J are TRBV2 and TRBJ2-5; TRBD1 aligns across 9 bases. Per the germline V gene, CDR1 is SNHLY and CDR2 is FYNNEI. This CDR3 has 13 residues. V lost 4 bases to trimming and J lost 5 bases; unmatched junction nucleotides: 2. CDR3 loop: CASSGQGEETQYF. CDR3 DNA: TGTGCCAGCAGTGGACAGGGGGAGGAGACCCAGTACTTC.

Concerning this clonotype: It may be a read error: a sequence one base away is much more abundant. The chain combines TRBV29-1 with TRBJ2-5; D perhaps matches TRBD2 (5 bases). The CDR3 length is 12 residues. V shed 4 bases and J shed 4 bases, with 10 bases lying between them. Germline V gives CDR1 SQVTM, CDR2 ANQGSEA. CDR3 nucleotides: TGCAGCGTTGTAATTAGCGCAGAGACCCAGTACTTC. Its translation: CSVVISAETQYF.

The V call is TRBV27, the J call TRBJ2-7; D gene ambiguous. The CDR3 length is 12 residues. The ends were cut back, 10 bases at V and 7 bases at J, with 17 bases in the middle. The germline V gene has CDR1 MNHEY and CDR2 SMNVEV (reference sequence). The CDR3 DNA sequence: TGTGCCACCGCAGGTGTATACAATGAGCAGTACTTC. Translating gives CATAGVYNEQYF.

The V gene is TRBV12-3 or TRBV12-4, the J gene TRBJ1-1; the match to TRBD1 covers 9 bases. CDR3 length: 16 amino acids. V was pared by 3 bases and J by 3 bases, with 8 bases of the junction left unmatched. The CDR3 nucleotides read TGTGCCAGCAGTTTTACAGGGGGCTTGATCGACACTGAAGCTTTCTTT. Translation: CASSFTGGLIDTEAFF.

The chain recombines TRBV7-9 with TRBJ1-4; D is possibly TRBD1 (6 bases). The CDR3 runs to 16 residues. Trimming took 1 base from V and 8 from J, leaving 17 bases between them. Germline lookup yields CDR1 SEHNR and CDR2 FQNEAQ (reference sequence). Here the CDR3 reads CASSLGETGGNEKLFF. The CDR3 nucleotides read TGTGCCAGCAGCTTAGGGGAGACAGGCGGAAACGAAAAACTGTTTTTT.

This clonotype was picked up a small number of times. The CDR3 DNA is TGTGCCAGCAGCTTAGTCAGGTGGGCTAGCCGCGAGCAGTTCTTC. As protein: CASSLVRWASREQFF. The V and J genes are TRBV7-8 and TRBJ2-1, with D perhaps matching TRBD2 (5 bases). CDR3 length: 15 residues. Trimming left V 1 base short and J 10 bases short, with 17 bases between. The germline V gene has CDR1 SGHVS and CDR2 FQNEAQ.

In its sample, this clonotype was seen a few times. This chain uses TRBV7-2 with TRBJ2-3, with D perhaps matching TRBD2 (7 bases). The CDR3 length is 17 residues. The germline V gene encodes CDR1 SGHTA and CDR2 FQGNSA. V was pared by 2 bases and J by 0 bases, with 15 bases between. As DNA, the CDR3 is TGTGCCAGCAGCTTAAGGGGGGGGCAGGGTAGCACAGATACGCAGTATTTT. Its protein is CASSLRGGQGSTDTQYF.